This TCR beta chain was retrieved from a study of blood T cell repertoires in COVID-19. Background on the study: The cDNA or gDNA used as material had been derived from T cells, B-cell-depleted T cells, or PBMCs.

Generated by immunoSEQ multiplex PCR, the TCRdb table keeps only in-frame clones and is missing some. The data contain hundreds of thousands of clones, 86% of them seen just once; the ten biggest clones take up 2% to 2.5%. Between the trimmed V and J ends, which lost 1 base and 5 bases, there was a span of 26 bases. Germline-derived CDR1 and CDR2 are GTSNPN and SVGIG (reference sequence). The CDR3 runs 19 residues. This clone has a single count. The TCR originated in a woman aged 45-65 years who had recovered from COVID-19. Sequencing was carried out using PBMCs or T cells enriched from blood (not recorded which). The rearrangement uses TRBV30 and TRBJ1-4, with no clear D. The CDR3, as DNA: TGTGCCTGGAGTGCTCGACCGCCGGCCCCTACGAGGTTAAATGAAAAACTGTTTTTT. Its translation: CAWSARPPAPTRLNEKLFF.